Reported below is one T cell receptor beta chain. Its antigen is still unknown. This sample is drawn from a study of cytomegalovirus exposure and HLA in healthy donors. Overall study results and limits: Cytomegalovirus status was reportedly diagnosed by the classifier with high specificity and sensitivity.

This CDR3 has 17 amino acids. CDR1 SEHNR and CDR2 FQNEAQ come from the germline V gene (reference sequence). V dropped 5 bases and J dropped 8; count of bases not matched to a gene: 12. PCR amplification relied on 60 Vbeta primers (plus 13 Jbeta primers). Repertoires were generated with immunoSEQ multiplex PCR, while TCRdb's copy carries only in-frame clones and drops some. The sample shows about 200,000 clones, 65% to 90% of them seen only once. The specimen sequenced was PBMCs. This clonotype was obtained from a woman between 50 and 59 years old in good health and CMV-seronegative. This rearrangement joins TRBV7-9 to TRBJ2-1; 13 positions match TRBD2. In DNA, the CDR3 is TGTGCCAGCAGCCGGGGACTAGCGGGGAAATTACGGGATGAGCAGTTCTTC. Encoded protein: CASSRGLAGKLRDEQFF.